The clone carrying this TCR beta chain showed up just a few times. This entry belongs to a study of blood T cell repertoires in COVID-19. Turning to the study itself: Resolution of symptoms, clearance, or two negative PCRs was present in recovered Cohort 3 donors.

The method was immunoSEQ multiplex PCR; TCRdb's version includes in-frame clones alone and lacks a portion of them. The sample includes fewer than 350,000 clones, 88% seen only once; the top ten take approximately 2%. Between the trimmed V and J ends, which lost 9 bases and 7 bases, there was a span of 16 bases. Germline CDR1 MDHEN, CDR2 SYDVKM. CDR3 length equals 13 residues. Living in 24 US areas, the participants were between roughly 18 and 89 years of age. What was sequenced was PBMCs or T cells enriched from blood (not recorded which). The chain recombines TRBV28 with TRBJ1-5; TRBD1 might be the D (5 bases). This TCR was recovered from an older woman in a cohort exposed to, infected with or recovered from COVID-19 (not recorded which). The CDR3 DNA sequence: TGTGCCAGTCATGGCAGGGTGAACCAGCCCCAGCATTTT. Its protein product is CASHGRVNQPQHF. Combining the CDR3 with reference TRBV28 and TRBJ1-5 gives the whole variable domain DVKVTQSSRYLVKRTGEKVFLECVQDMDHENMFWYRQDPGLGLRLIYFSYDVKMKEKGDIPEGYSVSREKKERFSLILESASTNQTSMYLCASHGRVNQPQHFGDGTRLSIL.